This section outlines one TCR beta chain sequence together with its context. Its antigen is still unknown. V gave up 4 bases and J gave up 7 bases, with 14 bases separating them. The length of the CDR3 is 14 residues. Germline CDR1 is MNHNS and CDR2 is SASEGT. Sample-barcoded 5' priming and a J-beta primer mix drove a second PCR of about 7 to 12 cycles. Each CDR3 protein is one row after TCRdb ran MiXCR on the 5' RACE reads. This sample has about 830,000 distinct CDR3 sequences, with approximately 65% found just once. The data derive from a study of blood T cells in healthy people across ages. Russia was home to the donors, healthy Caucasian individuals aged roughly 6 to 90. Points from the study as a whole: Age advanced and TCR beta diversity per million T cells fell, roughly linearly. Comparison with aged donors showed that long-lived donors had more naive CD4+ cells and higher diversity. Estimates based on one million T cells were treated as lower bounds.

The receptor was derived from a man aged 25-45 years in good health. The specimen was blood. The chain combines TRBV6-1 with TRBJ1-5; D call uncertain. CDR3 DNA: TGTGCCAGCAGTGCGTCGGGAAAAGGACAGCCCCAGCATTTT. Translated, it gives CASSASGKGQPQHF.